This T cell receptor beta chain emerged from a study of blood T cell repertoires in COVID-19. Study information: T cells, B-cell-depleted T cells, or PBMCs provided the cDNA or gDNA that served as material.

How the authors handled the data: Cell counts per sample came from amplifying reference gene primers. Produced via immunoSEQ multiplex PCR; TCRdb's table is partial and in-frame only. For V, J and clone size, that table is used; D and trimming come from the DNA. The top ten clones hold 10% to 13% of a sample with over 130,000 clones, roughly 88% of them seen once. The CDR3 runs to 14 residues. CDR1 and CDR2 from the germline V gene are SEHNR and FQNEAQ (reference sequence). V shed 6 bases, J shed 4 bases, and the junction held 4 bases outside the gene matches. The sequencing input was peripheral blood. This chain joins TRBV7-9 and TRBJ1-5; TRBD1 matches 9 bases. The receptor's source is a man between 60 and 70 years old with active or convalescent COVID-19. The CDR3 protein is CASSPGTGNQPQHF. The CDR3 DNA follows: TGTGCCAGCAGTCCCGGGACAGGGAATCAGCCCCAGCATTTT.